The clone carrying this TCR beta chain was observed once. Other nucleotide sequences from this sample produce the same CDR3. This entry comes from a study of control samples from healthy donors and cancer patients. Data came from immunoSEQ multiplex PCR; TCRdb stores just in-frame clones and leaves some out. The table has fewer than 500,000 clones, approximately 92% seen once. This CDR3 comprises 12 residues. V was pared by 0 bases and J by 6 bases, with 0 bases between. Per germline, CDR1 KGHSH and CDR2 LQKENI. The rearrangement uses TRBV18 and TRBJ1-6; no firm D call. Sequenced material: PBMCs. This sequence originates from a middle-aged man with head and neck cancer. In nucleotides, the CDR3 is TGTGCCAGCTCACCACCTAATTCACCCCTCCACTTT. It codes for CASSPPNSPLHF.